This T cell receptor beta chain comes out of a study of CD8+ T cells in alopecia areata. Reverse transcription of extracted RNA yielded cDNA, which provided the sequencing template. Using immunoSEQ multiplex PCR, the repertoire was profiled, and TCRdb retains in-frame clones only, with some absent. The sample includes roughly 190,000 clones, around three fifths seen only once; the top ten take around 0.92%. The germline CDR1 and CDR2 sequences are SQVTM and ANQGSEA. Trimming cost V 6 bases and J 8 bases, with 10 bases left between them. The CDR3 is 11 residues long. Treatment: oral pan-JAK inhibitor, 5-10 mg twice daily.

This material consisted of CD4+ T cells sorted from blood, taken at week 24, from a patient treated with tofacitinib. This clonotype originated in a human donor with alopecia areata. This sequence joins TRBV29-1 and TRBJ1-4; no definite D call. The CDR3: CSVRWKEKLFF. The CDR3 region has the DNA TGCAGCGTCCGATGGAAGGAAAAACTGTTTTTT.